This TCR beta chain is from a study of blood T cell repertoires in COVID-19. Overall study context: Sites in the United States, Italy and Spain provided acute and convalescent COVID-19 samples.

TCRdb's copy holds only in-frame clones and misses some; the assay was immunoSEQ multiplex PCR. This repertoire shows about 170,000 clones, more than 70% found once; its top ten account for roughly a tenth. The V gene lost 4 bases and the J gene lost 4 bases, with 16 bases spanning the gap. The CDR3 sequence is 15 residues long. Germline CDR1 and CDR2: SGHVS and FNYEAQ. This clonotype originated in a woman older than 75 with active or convalescent COVID-19. Sequencing was performed on peripheral blood. The chain joins TRBV7-6 to TRBJ1-2; D possibly corresponds to TRBD1 (6 bases). CDR3 residues: CASSSQTGMAYGYTF. In nucleotides, the CDR3 is TGTGCCAGCAGCTCCCAAACAGGGATGGCCTATGGCTACACCTTC.